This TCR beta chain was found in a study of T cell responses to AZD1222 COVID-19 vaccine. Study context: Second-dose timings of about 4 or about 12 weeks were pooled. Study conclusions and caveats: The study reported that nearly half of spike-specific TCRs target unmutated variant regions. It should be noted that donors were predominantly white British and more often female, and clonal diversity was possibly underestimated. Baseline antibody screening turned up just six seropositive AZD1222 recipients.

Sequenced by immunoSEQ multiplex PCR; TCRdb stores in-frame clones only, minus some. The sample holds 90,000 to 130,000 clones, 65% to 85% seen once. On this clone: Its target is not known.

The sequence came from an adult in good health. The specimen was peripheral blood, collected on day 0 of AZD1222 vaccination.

The CDR3 DNA follows: TGTGCCAGCAGTGAATTAACCGGACAGGGCAATGAAAAACTGTTTTTT. Translated, it gives CASSELTGQGNEKLFF. The V call is TRBV6-1, the J call TRBJ1-4, with 8 positions matching TRBD1. This CDR3 comprises 16 residues. V shed 2 bases, J shed 5 bases, and the junction held 7 bases outside the gene matches. Germline V CDR1 and CDR2: MNHNS, SASEGT.